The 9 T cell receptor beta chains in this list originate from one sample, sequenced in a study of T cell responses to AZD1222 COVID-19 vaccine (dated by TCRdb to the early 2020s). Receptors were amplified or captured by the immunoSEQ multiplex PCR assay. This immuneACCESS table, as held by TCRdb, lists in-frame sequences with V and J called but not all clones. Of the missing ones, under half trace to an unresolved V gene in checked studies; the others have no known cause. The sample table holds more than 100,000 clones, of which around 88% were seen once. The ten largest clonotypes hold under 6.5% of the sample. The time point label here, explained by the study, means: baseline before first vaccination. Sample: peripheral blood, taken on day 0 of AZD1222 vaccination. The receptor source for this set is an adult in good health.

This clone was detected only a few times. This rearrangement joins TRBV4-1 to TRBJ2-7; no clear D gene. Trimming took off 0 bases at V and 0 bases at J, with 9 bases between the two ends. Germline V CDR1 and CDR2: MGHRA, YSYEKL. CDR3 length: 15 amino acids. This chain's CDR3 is CASSQERHISYEQYF. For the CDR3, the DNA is TGCGCCAGCAGCCAAGAAAGGCATATCTCCTACGAGCAGTACTTC.

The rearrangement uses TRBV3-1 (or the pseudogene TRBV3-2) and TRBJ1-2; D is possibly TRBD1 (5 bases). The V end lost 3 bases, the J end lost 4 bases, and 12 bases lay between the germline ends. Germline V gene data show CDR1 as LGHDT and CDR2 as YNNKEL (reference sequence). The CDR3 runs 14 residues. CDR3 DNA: TGTGCCAGCAGCCACCCCGACAGAAGCTATGGCTACACCTTC. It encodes CASSHPDRSYGYTF.

CDR3 in DNA: TGTGCCAGCAGCCGCAATGTGGGGGAGTCCGGGGAGCTGTTTTTT. Translating it yields CASSRNVGESGELFF. The V and J genes are TRBV3-1 (or the pseudogene TRBV3-2) and TRBJ2-2; either TRBD1 or TRBD2 may supply D (5 bases each). The length of the CDR3 is 15 residues. CDR1 and CDR2 from the germline V gene are LGHDT and YNNKEL (reference sequence). Between the trimmed V and J ends, which lost 4 bases and 6 bases, there was a span of 15 bases.

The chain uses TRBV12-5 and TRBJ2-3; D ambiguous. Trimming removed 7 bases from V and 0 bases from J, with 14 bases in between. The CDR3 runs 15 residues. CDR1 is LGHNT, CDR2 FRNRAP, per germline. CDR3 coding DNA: TGTGCTAGTGCCACCGGTACAACTAGCACAGATACGCAGTATTTT. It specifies CASATGTTSTDTQYF.

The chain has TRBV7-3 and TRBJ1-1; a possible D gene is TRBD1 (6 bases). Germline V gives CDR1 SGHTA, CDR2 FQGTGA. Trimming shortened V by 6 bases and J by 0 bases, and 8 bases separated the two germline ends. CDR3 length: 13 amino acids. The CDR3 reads CASSAGVNTEAFF. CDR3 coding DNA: TGTGCCAGCAGTGCAGGGGTGAACACTGAAGCTTTCTTT.

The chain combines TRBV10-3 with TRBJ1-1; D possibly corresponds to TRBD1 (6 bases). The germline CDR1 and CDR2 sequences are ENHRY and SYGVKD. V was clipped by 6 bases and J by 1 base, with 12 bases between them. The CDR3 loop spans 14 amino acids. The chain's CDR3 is CAIRSGTTNTEAFF. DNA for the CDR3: TGTGCCATCAGATCCGGGACAACGAACACTGAAGCTTTCTTT.

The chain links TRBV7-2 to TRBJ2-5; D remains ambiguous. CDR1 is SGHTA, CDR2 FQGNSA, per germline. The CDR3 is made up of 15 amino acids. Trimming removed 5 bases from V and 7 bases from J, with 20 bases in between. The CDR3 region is CASSLEGGRFGTQYF. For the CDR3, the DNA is TGTGCCAGCAGCCTCGAAGGTGGGCGGTTTGGGACCCAGTACTTC.

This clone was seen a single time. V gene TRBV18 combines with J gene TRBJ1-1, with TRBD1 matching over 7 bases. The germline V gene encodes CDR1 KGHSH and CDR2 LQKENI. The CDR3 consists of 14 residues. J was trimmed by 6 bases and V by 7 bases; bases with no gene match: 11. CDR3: CASFASQGGAEAFF. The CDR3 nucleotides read TGTGCCAGCTTCGCCTCCCAAGGGGGCGCTGAAGCTTTCTTT.

CDR3 loop: CASRIDWTGRDGYTF. The CDR3 coding sequence is TGTGCCAGCAGGATAGATTGGACAGGGAGGGATGGCTACACCTTC. The chain is built from TRBV6-5 and TRBJ1-2, with TRBD1 matching 8 bases. The CDR3 has 15 residues. CDR1 MNHEY and CDR2 SVGAGI come from the germline V gene. After removal of 6 bases from V and 6 bases from J, the junction contained 12 bases not matched to a gene.